The next 8 T cell receptor beta chains were all read from a single sample in a study of T cells after yellow fever vaccination. TCRdb reanalysed the 5' RACE reads using MiXCR and keeps one entry per CDR3 protein. Found here are a few hundred thousand distinct CDR3 sequences, approximately 4.3% of them singletons; the top ten hold around 19%. The sample was PBMCs, taken 15 days after the yellow fever booster vaccination. These receptors all come from a man between 18 and 35 years old who received the YFV17D yellow fever vaccine.

This clonotype occurred many times. The rearrangement uses TRBV10-3 and TRBJ1-1, with TRBD1 as a possible D gene (5 bases). Germline CDR1 reads ENHRY; CDR2 reads SYGVKD. The V gene lost 11 bases and the J gene lost 3 bases, with 13 bases spanning the gap. This CDR3 contains 12 residues. CDR3 DNA sequence: TGTGCCGTTCAGGGTTCGGACACTGAAGCTTTCTTT. Its translation is CAVQGSDTEAFF.

This clonotype was observed a few times. CDR3 sequence reads: CATSRTRRDYTF. DNA of the CDR3: TGTGCCACCAGCAGAACCAGGAGGGACTACACCTTC. The chain links TRBV15 to TRBJ1-2; D is unresolved. This CDR3 has 12 amino acids. The V gene lost 2 bases and the J gene lost 10 bases, with 11 bases spanning the gap. In germline, CDR1 is LNHNV, CDR2 YYDKDF (reference sequence).

This clonotype came up a few times. The chain joins TRBV7-9 to TRBJ2-2; D is ambiguous. From germline, CDR1 is SEHNR and CDR2 FQNEAQ (reference sequence). The CDR3 runs 13 residues. The V end lost 5 bases, the J end lost 3 bases, and 7 bases lay between the germline ends. CDR3 sequence reads: CASSPPYTGELFF. The CDR3 region has the DNA TGTGCCAGCAGCCCCCCGTACACCGGGGAGCTGTTTTTT.

A few counts support this clonotype. CDR3 protein: CAWKGYPNTEAFF. CDR3 nucleotides: TGTGCCTGGAAGGGGTACCCGAACACTGAAGCTTTCTTT. The chain couples TRBV30 to TRBJ1-1, with a possible D match to TRBD1 (5 bases). Trimming shortened V by 4 bases and J by 1 base, and 10 bases separated the two germline ends. Germline-derived CDR1 and CDR2 are GTSNPN and SVGIG (reference sequence). This CDR3 is 13 amino acids long.

This clonotype turned up a few times. The rearrangement joins TRBV6-2 or TRBV6-3 to TRBJ2-5; D possibly corresponds to TRBD2 (6 bases). This CDR3 has 15 residues. V lost 5 bases and J lost 7, with 20 bases in between. Germline V gene data show CDR1 as MNHEY and CDR2 as SVGEGT. CDR3 region: CASSLRGTSYGTQYF. The CDR3 nucleotides are TGTGCCAGCAGTCTACGGGGTACTAGCTACGGGACCCAGTACTTC.

Ten or more counts support this clonotype. The J gene is TRBJ1-2, the V gene TRBV6-4, with 8 nucleotides matching TRBD1. CDR1 MRHNA and CDR2 SNTAGT come from the germline V gene. This CDR3 contains 14 residues. V lost 5 bases to trimming and J lost 4 bases; unmatched junction nucleotides: 6. The CDR3 nucleotides are TGTGCCAGCAGTCAGGGGGCGCGTGGCTATGGCTACACCTTC. Encoded protein: CASSQGARGYGYTF.

V usage is TRBV12-3 or TRBV12-4 and J usage is TRBJ2-3, with 10 bases identical to TRBD2. The V segment lost 2 bases and the J segment 3 bases; nucleotides outside the gene matches: 8. The CDR3 totals 17 residues. CDR3 sequence: CASSLRLAGQTTDTQYF. The CDR3 DNA reads as TGTGCCAGCAGTTTAAGACTAGCGGGTCAAACTACAGATACGCAGTATTTT.

This chain joins TRBV18 and TRBJ1-2; possible D gene TRBD1, 6 bases. Germline loops: CDR1 KGHSH, CDR2 LQKENI. Trimming removed 2 bases at V and 0 bases at J, with 13 bases between. The CDR3 has 16 amino acids. CDR3 residues: CASSPSWDKANYGYTF. The CDR3 DNA is TGTGCCAGCTCACCATCCTGGGACAAAGCTAACTATGGCTACACCTTC.